These 12 T cell receptor beta chains were sequenced from one sample in a study of T cell changes during pregnancy in multiple sclerosis. The method was immunoSEQ multiplex PCR; TCRdb's version includes in-frame clones alone and lacks a portion of them. The sample contains about 57,000 clones, about 91% of which appear only once. Sequencing was performed on peripheral blood, taken after pregnancy. Receptor source: a female donor in good health, enrolled as a control in a pregnancy study.

The rearrangement uses TRBV5-1 and TRBJ1-1; no clear D. V shed 4 bases and J shed 1 base, with 11 bases lying between them. This CDR3 contains 14 residues. Germline V gives CDR1 SGHRS, CDR2 YFSETQ. The CDR3 protein is CASSQPSGNTEAFF. The CDR3 DNA reads TGCGCCAGCAGCCAACCTTCGGGGAACACTGAAGCTTTCTTT.

The CDR3 here is CASTYRGPYEQYF. Here the CDR3 DNA reads TGTGCCAGCACCTACAGGGGCCCCTACGAGCAGTACTTC. The rearrangement joins TRBV28 to TRBJ2-7; 7 bases line up with TRBD1. V shed 7 bases and J 2 bases; nucleotides not matched to a gene: 5. This CDR3 is 13 amino acids long. CDR1 MDHEN and CDR2 SYDVKM come from the germline V gene.

The chain uses TRBV7-2 and TRBJ2-3; the D is unclear. CDR3 length: 14 amino acids. Germline assignment: CDR1 SGHTA and CDR2 FQGNSA. Trimming cost V 5 bases and J 1 base, with 10 bases left between them. This CDR3 reads CASSPTWGTDTQYF. The CDR3 DNA sequence: TGTGCCAGCAGCCCGACATGGGGCACAGATACGCAGTATTTT.

The chain is built from TRBV7-9 and TRBJ2-5; perhaps TRBD2 as D (5 bases). Deletions cut 0 bases from V and 2 bases from J, with 10 bases between. CDR3 length: 15 residues. Germline CDR1 is SEHNR and CDR2 is FQNEAQ (reference sequence). CDR3 DNA: TGTGCCAGCAGCTTAGCGTTAACGGGGCAAGAGACCCAGTACTTC. Protein product: CASSLALTGQETQYF.

The chain carries TRBV28 and TRBJ2-7; 7 bases agree with TRBD1. The CDR3 spans 15 residues. With V trimmed by 6 bases and J by 0 bases, 8 bases remained unmatched. CDR1 and CDR2 (germline): MDHEN, SYDVKM. In nucleotides, the CDR3 is TGTGCCAGCAGGCCGCAGGGGGTTTTCTCCTACGAGCAGTACTTC. Its protein is CASRPQGVFSYEQYF. The whole variable domain, filled in from reference TRBV28 and TRBJ2-7, reads DVKVTQSSRYLVKRTGEKVFLECVQDMDHENMFWYRQDPGLGLRLIYFSYDVKMKEKGDIPEGYSVSREKKERFSLILESASTNQTSMYLCASRPQGVFSYEQYFGPGTRLTVT.

V is TRBV12-5 and J is TRBJ2-1; the D gene is possibly TRBD2 (6 bases). Germline loops: CDR1 LGHNT, CDR2 FRNRAP. The ends were cut back, 4 bases at V and 8 bases at J, with 30 bases in the middle. There are 19 residues in the CDR3. The CDR3 bases are TGTGCTAGTGGTTCCCTCCCCCCCGAAACGGGGGAAAGTGTCTATGAGCAGTTCTTC. It yields the protein CASGSLPPETGESVYEQFF.

This sequence joins TRBV27 and TRBJ2-1; D gene unclear. This CDR3 contains 12 residues. The V end was cut by 3 bases, the J end by 5 bases, with 5 bases between. CDR1 and CDR2 (germline): MNHEY, SMNVEV (reference sequence). The CDR3 nucleotides read TGTGCCAGCAGTTTTCCAAACAATGAGCAGTTCTTC. This codes for CASSFPNNEQFF.

V is TRBV9 and J is TRBJ1-1; perhaps TRBD1 as D (6 bases). The CDR3 length is 17 residues. CDR1 is SGDLS and CDR2 is YYNGEE in the germline V gene. The V and J ends lost 4 bases and 1 base respectively, with 20 bases between them. The CDR3 DNA reads as TGTGCCAGCAGCCCACGTCTCAGGGGAACATGGAACACTGAAGCTTTCTTT. Translation gives CASSPRLRGTWNTEAFF.

This rearrangement joins TRBV5-4 to TRBJ2-7; 11 bases are a match to TRBD2. This CDR3 has 16 amino acids. Germline V gene sequence: CDR1 SGHNT, CDR2 YYREEE (reference sequence). J lost 0 bases, V lost 6 bases, and 8 bases had no gene match. CDR3 protein: CASKLTGTSGSYEQYF. For the CDR3, the DNA is TGTGCCAGCAAACTTACCGGGACTAGCGGCTCCTACGAGCAGTACTTC.

This clone was seen a single time. The V call is TRBV7-3, the J call TRBJ2-5; D gene ambiguous. Germline lookup yields CDR1 SGHTA and CDR2 FQGTGA. The CDR3 runs 13 residues. Trimming removed 3 bases at V and 3 bases at J, with 8 bases between. CDR3 sequence reads: CASSFGGEETQYF. The CDR3 nucleotides read TGTGCCAGCAGCTTCGGCGGAGAAGAGACCCAGTACTTC.

The chain uses TRBV30 and TRBJ1-6; 7 positions match TRBD1. The CDR3 sequence is 14 residues long. From germline, CDR1 is GTSNPN and CDR2 SVGIG (reference sequence). The V gene end was trimmed by 6 bases and the J gene end by 10 bases; junction bases not matched to a gene: 12. CDR3 in DNA: TGTGCCTGCCAAACCGGGACAGCAGGGTCACCCCTCCACTTT. This codes for CACQTGTAGSPLHF.

V is TRBV5-4 and J is TRBJ1-2; 7 bases fit TRBD1. V lost 3 bases and J lost 6; bases outside the gene matches: 11. The CDR3 covers 15 residues. CDR1 and CDR2 from the germline V gene are SGHNT and YYREEE (reference sequence). The CDR3 reads CASSSLEEGADGYTF. The CDR3 coding sequence is TGTGCCAGCAGCTCCCTTGAGGAGGGGGCAGATGGCTACACCTTC.